These 10 T cell receptor beta chains were sequenced from one sample in a study of T cell clonality in common variable immunodeficiency (dated by TCRdb to between 2014 and 2017). Study-level results and caveats: Fewer deletions and N-nucleotide insertions were reportedly observed in CVID TCRbeta sequences, and highly modified clones with 13 or more V deletions were reportedly absent from CVID TCRbeta sequences.

These receptors' antigens are unknown. Library preparation employed the immunoSEQ multiplex PCR assay. TCRdb re-hosts the immuneACCESS table, in-frame sequences only. Its copies lack some clones; in the studies checked, an unresolved V gene accounts for under half of them, and the cause for the rest is not known. The sample features over 13,000 clones, and none is a singleton. The ten most abundant clones make up about 10% of the sample. The sequenced sample consisted of peripheral blood mononuclear cells. The receptor set was obtained from a human donor with common variable immunodeficiency.

As to this clone: The sequenced fragment ends 3 residues before the CDR3 boundary, so the rest is inferred from the germline J gene. The chain carries TRBV19 and TRBJ2-1; D gene unclear. Per the germline V gene, CDR1 is LNHDA and CDR2 is SQIVND (reference sequence). The CDR3 length is 12 residues. V dropped 2 bases and J dropped 4 bases, with 3 bases sitting between them. Partial CDR3 DNA: TGTGCCAGTAGTATATCTTACAATGAG. Translating it yields CASSISYNE. The full CDR3 sequence reads CASSISYNEQFF.

Note on this clone: The read halts 3 residues ahead of the CDR3 end, with the missing end drawn from the germline J gene. The chain combines TRBV7-9 with TRBJ1-1; 7 bases are shared with TRBD1. V trimming: 5 bases; J trimming: 4 bases; junction bases outside the gene matches: 7. In germline, CDR1 is SEHNR, CDR2 FQNEAQ (reference sequence). The CDR3 loop spans 14 amino acids. CDR3 amino acids: CASSPLSGGTEAFF. The covered CDR3 bases are TGTGCCAGCAGCCCTCTATCAGGGGGCACTGAA.

Worth noting for this clone: The read ends 3 residues shy of where the CDR3 ends; the end is completed using the germline J gene. The rearrangement links TRBV7-2 to TRBJ2-3; the D is unclear. The CDR3 length is 12 residues. Germline assignment: CDR1 SGHTA and CDR2 FQGNSA. The V end lost 5 bases, the J end lost 6 bases, and 9 bases lay between the germline ends. The part of the CDR3 DNA that was read is TGTGCCAGCAGCCCCCCCATTGATACG. Encoded protein: CASSPPIDT. The entire CDR3 sequence reads CASSPPIDTQYF. The whole variable domain, filled in from reference TRBV7-2 and TRBJ2-3, reads GAGVSQSPSNKVTEKGKDVELRCDPISGHTALYWYRQSLGQGLEFLIYFQGNSAPDKSGLPSDRFSAERTGGSVSTLTIQRTQQEDSAVYLCASSPPIDTQYFGPGTRLTVL.

This clone has more than one count but fewer than ten. The read gets to within 3 residues of the CDR3 end, and the germline J gene fills in the rest. V gene TRBV7-9 combines with J gene TRBJ2-5; TRBD1 might be the D (6 bases). Trimming shortened V by 10 bases and J by 1 base, and 13 bases separated the two germline ends. CDR3 length equals 13 residues. The germline V gene has CDR1 SEHNR and CDR2 FQNEAQ (reference sequence). CDR3 DNA (partial): TGTGCCACGACAGGTGCAATCCAAGAGACC. Amino acid sequence: CATTGAIQET. The whole CDR3 protein is CATTGAIQETQYF.

This clone was detected only a few times. The read terminates 3 residues ahead of where the CDR3 ends, so the germline J gene completes it. This chain uses TRBV19 with TRBJ2-2, with D uncertain. The germline gives CDR1 LNHDA, CDR2 SQIVND (reference sequence). This CDR3 contains 12 residues. V lost 7 bases, J lost 5 bases, and 8 bases lay in between. The DNA read from the CDR3 is TGTGCCAGTAAATGGCGGACCGGGGAG. Translated, it gives CASKWRTGE. The CDR3 in full is CASKWRTGELFF.

This clone is judged medium-sized. The read comes to an end 3 residues before the CDR3 does, leaving the germline J gene to fill in the end. The chain employs TRBV19 and TRBJ2-5; TRBD1 matches 9 bases. Germline CDR1 is LNHDA and CDR2 is SQIVND (reference sequence). The CDR3 is 15 residues long. The V gene end was trimmed by 6 bases and the J gene end by 3 bases; junction bases not matched to a gene: 8. This chain's CDR3 is CASRHTGGGEETQYF. The part of the CDR3 DNA that was read is TGTGCCAGTAGACATACAGGGGGCGGGGAAGAGACC.

This clone was picked up a small number of times. CDR3 DNA, as far as it was read: TGTGCCAGCAGCTTATGGGGGCATGGAGAGACC. It is translated as CASSLWGHGET. The full CDR3 is CASSLWGHGETQYF. The rearrangement joins TRBV7-2 to TRBJ2-5, with D perhaps matching TRBD1 (6 bases). The CDR3 is cut off 3 residues early in the read; its end comes from the germline J gene. Germline V gene sequence: CDR1 SGHTA, CDR2 FQGNSA. The V gene lost 2 bases and the J gene lost 4 bases, with 11 bases spanning the gap. CDR3 length: 14 amino acids.

This clone was observed a few times. The CDR3 end lies 3 residues beyond the end of the read and is filled in from the germline J gene. This chain connects TRBV18 to TRBJ2-7, with 10 bases lining up with TRBD1. Germline V gene data show CDR1 as KGHSH and CDR2 as LQKENI. The CDR3 runs to 16 residues. V was clipped by 0 bases and J by 5 bases; unmatched bases: 7. The CDR3 here is CASSPPFGQGGDEQYF. The sequenced CDR3 bases are TGTGCCAGCTCACCACCATTCGGACAGGGGGGGGACGAG.

As regards this clone: The read finishes 3 residues shy of the CDR3 end, and the germline J gene is used to complete it. The rearrangement links TRBV18 to TRBJ2-5, with 10 bases fitting TRBD1. The CDR3 extends over 15 amino acids. Germline CDR1 KGHSH, CDR2 LQKENI. Germline trimming cut 3 bases from V and 2 bases from J; bases unmatched to any gene: 3. The sequenced CDR3 bases are TGTGCCAGCTCACCCCCGGACAGGGGGCAAGAGACC. Translating gives CASSPPDRGQET. From start to end, the CDR3 is CASSPPDRGQETQYF.

At least ten counts were recorded for this clone. The sequenced fragment ends 3 residues before the CDR3 boundary, so the rest is inferred from the germline J gene. The chain joins TRBV5-1 to TRBJ1-1; TRBD1 matches 7 bases. The V and J ends lost 1 base and 1 base, in that order; junction bases with no gene match: 4. Germline V gene lookup returns CDR1 SGHRS and CDR2 YFSETQ. The CDR3 spans 15 residues. This chain's CDR3 is CASSLSTGTNTEAFF. Incomplete CDR3 DNA: TGCGCCAGCAGCTTGTCGACAGGGACGAACACTGAA.